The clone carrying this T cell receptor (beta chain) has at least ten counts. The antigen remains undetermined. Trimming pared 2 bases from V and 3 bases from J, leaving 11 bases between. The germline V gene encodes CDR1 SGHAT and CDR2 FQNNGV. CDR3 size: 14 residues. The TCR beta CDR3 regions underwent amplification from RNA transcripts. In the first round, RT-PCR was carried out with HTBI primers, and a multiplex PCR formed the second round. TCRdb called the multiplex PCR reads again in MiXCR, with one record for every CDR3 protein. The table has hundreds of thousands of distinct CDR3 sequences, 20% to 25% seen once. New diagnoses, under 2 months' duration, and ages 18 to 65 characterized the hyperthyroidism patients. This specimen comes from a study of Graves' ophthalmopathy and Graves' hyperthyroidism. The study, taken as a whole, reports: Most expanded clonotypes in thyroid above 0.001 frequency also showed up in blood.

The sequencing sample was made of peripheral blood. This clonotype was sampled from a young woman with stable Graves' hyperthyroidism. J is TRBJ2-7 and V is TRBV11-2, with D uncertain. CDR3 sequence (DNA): TGTGCCAGCAGCTTACCCCTCGGCATCTACGAGCAGTACTTC. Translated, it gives CASSLPLGIYEQYF.